This T cell receptor (beta chain) was observed in a study of OX40 agonist ivuxolimab in advanced cancers. Looking at the study overall: Ivuxolimab, an antibody that agonizes OX40 (CD134), was administered to the patients. General study findings and limits: Within 6 weeks, CD4+ and CD8+ blood T cells expanded clonally at 0.1 to 3.0 mg/kg.

Worth noting for this clone: Its antigen remains unknown.

Per the germline V gene, CDR1 is SGHAT and CDR2 is FQNNGV. J lost 7 bases, V lost 5 bases, and 8 bases had no gene match. The CDR3 spans 14 residues. The data were produced by immunoSEQ multiplex PCR, yet TCRdb's version contains in-frame clones alone and is incomplete. The top ten hold 4% of the sample, which has about 62,000 clones, about 85% seen once. Autoimmune disease history or systemic immunosuppression led to patient exclusion. This chain joins TRBV11-2 and TRBJ1-3, with TRBD1 matching 7 bases. This TCR derives from an adult with an advanced solid tumor such as melanoma, head and neck, liver or kidney cancer. This specimen consisted of CD4+ or CD8+ T cells sorted from blood, obtained in a trial of the OX40 agonist ivuxolimab. CDR3 nucleotide sequence: TGTGCCAGCAGCGCCGACAGGGTTCTGAACACCATATATTTT. The encoded protein is CASSADRVLNTIYF.